This record looks at one T cell receptor (beta chain) sequence and its context. Its antigen is unidentified. Sequenced by immunoSEQ multiplex PCR; TCRdb stores in-frame clones only, minus some. The sample contains tens of thousands of clones, 80% to 90% of which appear only once. This record comes from a study of pediatric ulcerative colitis. Study-level findings and limits: Compared with controls, ulcerative colitis showed greater blood-rectum clone sharing. All ulcerative colitis patients, but no controls, carried two rectal clonotypes.

V lost 3 bases to trimming and J lost 12 bases, with 15 bases between them. This CDR3 contains 13 residues. Germline CDR1 ENHRY, CDR2 SYGVKD. The source of this sequence is a boy aged 5-17 years who was a control in a study of pediatric ulcerative colitis. The chain carries TRBV10-3 and TRBJ2-1; D remains unclear. The specimen was blood. The CDR3 region has the DNA TGTGCCATCAGTGATCCCACGGACCTTGTGCAGTTCTTC. As protein: CAISDPTDLVQFF.